This T cell receptor (beta chain) is from a study of OX40 agonist ivuxolimab in advanced cancers. Background on the study: The diagnoses of dose-escalation patients were hepatocellular carcinoma, melanoma, renal cell or head and neck cancer. Treatment received earlier with anti-PD-1, anti-PD-L1 or anti-CTLA-4 agents was allowed, and around 40% had some.

The V end was cut by 8 bases, the J end by 4 bases, with 15 bases between. Germline CDR1 SNHLY, CDR2 FYNNEI. The CDR3 spans 14 residues. Produced via immunoSEQ multiplex PCR; TCRdb's table is partial and in-frame only. The table has around 46,000 clones, roughly 80% seen once. This clone has more than one count but fewer than ten. This chain uses TRBV2 with TRBJ1-3; no clear D. The input for sequencing was CD4+ or CD8+ T cells sorted from blood, taken in a trial of the OX40 agonist ivuxolimab. This TCR was recovered from an adult with an advanced solid tumor such as melanoma, head and neck, liver or kidney cancer. CDR3 in amino acids: CASGEGQLGNTIYF. In DNA form, the CDR3 reads TGTGCCAGCGGGGAAGGTCAGTTAGGAAACACCATATATTTT. The complete variable domain, with remaining parts taken from reference TRBV2 and TRBJ1-3, reads EPEVTQTPSHQVTQMGQEVILRCVPISNHLYFYWYRQILGQKVEFLVSFYNNEISEKSEIFDDQFSVERPDGSNFTLKIRSTKLEDSAMYFCASGEGQLGNTIYFGEGSWLTVV.